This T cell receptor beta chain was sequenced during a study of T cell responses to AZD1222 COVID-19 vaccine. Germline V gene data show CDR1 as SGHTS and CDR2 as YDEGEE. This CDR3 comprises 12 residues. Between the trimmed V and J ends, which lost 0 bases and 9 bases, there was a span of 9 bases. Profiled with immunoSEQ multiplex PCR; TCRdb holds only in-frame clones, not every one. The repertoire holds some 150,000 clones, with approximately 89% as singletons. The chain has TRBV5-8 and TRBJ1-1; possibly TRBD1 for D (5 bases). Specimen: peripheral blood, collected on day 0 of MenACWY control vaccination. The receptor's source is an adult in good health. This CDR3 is CASSLDGGKAFF. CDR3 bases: TGTGCCAGCAGCTTGGATGGGGGGAAAGCTTTCTTT.